The 29 T cell receptor beta chains given below trace back to one sample, sequenced in a study of lymphopenia after photon versus proton radiotherapy (dated 2019 in TCRdb). The library was generated by the immunoSEQ multiplex PCR assay. TCRdb re-hosts the immuneACCESS table, in-frame sequences only. Its copies lack some clones; in the studies checked, an unresolved V gene accounts for under half of them, and the cause for the rest is not known. The sample table lists approximately 160,000 clones, more than 85% of them with a count of one. The ten largest clones represent around 5.1% of the sample. Sequenced material: peripheral blood, taken from a patient treated with photon-based radiotherapy. All receptors come from a middle-aged man with gastric cancer.

The J gene is TRBJ2-2, the V gene TRBV6-6, with TRBD1 as a possible D gene (6 bases). This CDR3 has 14 amino acids. CDR1 and CDR2 from the germline V gene are MNHNY and SVGAGI (reference sequence). V shed 7 bases and J shed 6 bases, with 15 bases lying between them. CDR3 region: CASNRDNRPGELFF. DNA for the CDR3: TGTGCCAGCAACCGGGACAACCGGCCCGGGGAGCTGTTTTTT.

This clone was observed a handful of times. V usage is TRBV5-8 and J usage is TRBJ2-1; 7 positions match TRBD2. Trimming cost V 7 bases and J 0 bases; bases outside gene matches: 7. The CDR3 is made up of 15 amino acids. Germline CDR1 SGHTS, CDR2 YDEGEE. CDR3 region: CASLRGGSSYNEQFF. CDR3 DNA: TGTGCCAGCCTGCGGGGCGGGAGCTCCTACAATGAGCAGTTCTTC.

CDR3 sequence: CASSATLLANEQYF. DNA of the CDR3: TGTGCCAGCAGTGCTACCCTACTAGCGAACGAGCAGTACTTC. V gene TRBV6-1 combines with J gene TRBJ2-7; 7 bases are shared with TRBD2. From germline, CDR1 is MNHNS and CDR2 SASEGT. The CDR3 contains 14 residues. Unmatched junction bases numbered 8, after V lost 4 bases and J lost 5 bases.

V is TRBV10-3 and J is TRBJ1-2; 11 bases fit TRBD1. Trimming removed 2 bases from V and 2 bases from J; junction bases left unmatched: 7. Germline-derived CDR1 and CDR2 are ENHRY and SYGVKD. The CDR3 sequence is 17 residues long. In nucleotides, the CDR3 is TGTGCCATCAGTGAGCCATACCGGACAGGGGGCAACTATGGCTACACCTTC. Protein sequence: CAISEPYRTGGNYGYTF.

The rearrangement uses TRBV7-9 and TRBJ2-7; D ambiguous. V lost 8 bases and J lost 1, with 18 bases in between. The CDR3 covers 15 residues. The germline gives CDR1 SEHNR, CDR2 FQNEAQ (reference sequence). The CDR3 protein is CASQAGSFGSYEQYF. The DNA for the CDR3 is TGTGCCAGCCAAGCCGGATCGTTTGGGTCCTACGAGCAGTACTTC. The full variable domain, its missing parts supplied by reference TRBV7-9 and TRBJ2-7, is DTGVSQNPRHKITKRGQNVTFRCDPISEHNRLYWYRQTLGQGPEFLTYFQNEAQLEKSRLLSDRFSAERPKGSFSTLEIQRTEQGDSAMYLCASQAGSFGSYEQYFGPGTRLTVT.

The V gene is TRBV10-2, the J gene TRBJ2-1; perhaps TRBD1 as D (5 bases). The CDR3 runs 15 residues. CDR1 is WSHSY, CDR2 SAAADI, per germline. The germline V and J ends were trimmed by 0 bases and 4 bases, with 10 bases remaining between them. CDR3 sequence reads: CASSESVREYNEQFF. In nucleotides, the CDR3 is TGCGCCAGCAGTGAGTCCGTCAGGGAATACAATGAGCAGTTCTTC.

The chain recombines TRBV7-2 with TRBJ2-2; 7 bases are shared with TRBD2. CDR3 length: 16 amino acids. CDR1 is SGHTA, CDR2 FQGNSA, per germline. V lost 5 bases, J lost 2 bases, and 8 bases stayed unmatched. CDR3 amino acids: CASSPRGGRNTGELFF. Written as DNA, the CDR3 is TGTGCCAGCAGCCCACGGGGAGGGAGAAACACCGGGGAGCTGTTTTTT.

The gene calls are TRBV5-1 and TRBJ1-2; possible D gene TRBD1, 5 bases. Trimming removed 4 bases at V and 3 bases at J, with 10 bases between. In germline, CDR1 is SGHRS, CDR2 YFSETQ. The CDR3 is made up of 13 amino acids. The CDR3 protein is CASSNGTHYGYTF. The CDR3 bases are TGCGCCAGCAGCAACGGGACCCACTATGGCTACACCTTC. Using reference TRBV5-1 and TRBJ1-2 for the parts outside the CDR3, the full variable domain is KAGVTQTPRYLIKTRGQQVTLSCSPISGHRSVSWYQQTPGQGLQFLFEYFSETQRNKGNFPGRFSGRQFSNSRSEMNVSTLELGDSALYLCASSNGTHYGYTFGSGTRLTVV.

The count of this clone is one. The same CDR3 arises from other DNA sequences in this sample as well. The gene calls are TRBV7-2 and TRBJ2-3; D call uncertain. This CDR3 has 14 residues. Trimming stripped 0 bases from V and 2 bases from J, with 6 bases between. Germline CDR1 and CDR2: SGHTA and FQGNSA. The CDR3 DNA reads as TGTGCCAGCAGCTTAGCGGGTCCCACAGATACGCAGTATTTT. This gives the protein CASSLAGPTDTQYF.

This clone has more than one count but fewer than ten. The chain uses TRBV6-5 and TRBJ1-2; 9 bases are a match to TRBD1. V was pared by 6 bases and J by 2 bases, with 4 bases of the junction left unmatched. From germline, CDR1 is MNHEY and CDR2 SVGAGI. This CDR3 has 14 amino acids. This chain's CDR3 is CASRSGTGNYGYTF. The CDR3 DNA reads TGTGCCAGCAGATCCGGGACAGGGAACTATGGCTACACCTTC.

This clone was detected only once. The J gene is TRBJ1-2, the V gene TRBV6-1; TRBD1 is a possible D gene (6 bases). The CDR3 extends over 13 amino acids. V was pared by 6 bases and J by 2 bases, with 10 bases between. CDR1 and CDR2 (germline): MNHNS, SASEGT. The DNA of the CDR3 is TGTGCCAGCAGGGCCGGACAGAACTATGGCTACACCTTC. Translating gives CASRAGQNYGYTF.

J is TRBJ2-5 and V is TRBV5-4; 7 nucleotides align to TRBD2. This CDR3 contains 16 residues. Unmatched junction bases numbered 11, after V lost 2 bases and J lost 4 bases. Per germline, CDR1 SGHNT and CDR2 YYREEE (reference sequence). CDR3 nucleotide sequence: TGTGCCAGCAGCTTTGGCGGGACTACCGTAAGAGAGACCCAGTACTTC. Translating gives CASSFGGTTVRETQYF.

The chain carries TRBV27 and TRBJ1-1; 7 nucleotides align to TRBD1. The CDR3 is made up of 13 amino acids. Trimming at V came to 8 bases and at J to 7 bases, leaving 10 bases not matched to a gene. The germline CDR1 and CDR2 sequences are MNHEY and SMNVEV (reference sequence). The CDR3 coding sequence is TGTGCCAGCTCAGAACAGGGGTTCGGTGAAGCTTTCTTT. Encoded protein: CASSEQGFGEAFF.

The genes are TRBV27 and TRBJ1-6; possible D gene TRBD1, 5 bases. Germline CDR1 MNHEY, CDR2 SMNVEV (reference sequence). Trimming left V 6 bases short and J 4 bases short, with 10 bases between. CDR3 length equals 14 residues. CDR3 nucleotides: TGTGCCAGCAGCCCAGGGAGTTATAATTCACCCCTCCACTTT. It codes for CASSPGSYNSPLHF.

The V gene is TRBV7-9, the J gene TRBJ2-7; TRBD2 is a possible D gene (5 bases). This CDR3 has 13 amino acids. The V gene's germline CDR1 is SEHNR and CDR2 FQNEAQ (reference sequence). Trimming pared 1 base from V and 9 bases from J, leaving 13 bases between. The CDR3 nucleotides read TGTGCCAGCAGCTTAGGTGGTAGCGCGGTGCAGTACTTC. Residues: CASSLGGSAVQYF.

This clone came up once. The V gene is TRBV10-3, the J gene TRBJ2-5; 12 bases are a match to TRBD2. In germline, CDR1 is ENHRY, CDR2 SYGVKD. Trimming removed 4 bases from V and 4 bases from J; junction bases left unmatched: 1. The CDR3 extends over 14 amino acids. CDR3 region: CAISGLAGAETQYF. As DNA, the CDR3 is TGTGCCATCAGTGGACTAGCGGGAGCAGAGACCCAGTACTTC.

This clone has only a few counts. The gene calls are TRBV19 and TRBJ1-1; 7 bases align to TRBD1. The CDR3 has 17 residues. After removal of 5 bases from V and 1 base from J, the junction contained 13 bases not matched to a gene. CDR1 and CDR2 from the germline V gene are LNHDA and SQIVND (reference sequence). The CDR3 nucleotides read TGTGCCAGTAGTCCCCATGGACGACAGGGTTGGAACACTGAAGCTTTCTTT. Its translation: CASSPHGRQGWNTEAFF.

This clone showed up just a few times. This sequence joins TRBV21-1 and TRBJ2-2; no check of the table's D call, TRBD1, against the DNA was made. TRBV21-1 is listed as a pseudogene. This CDR3 has 19 amino acids. DNA for the CDR3: TGTGCCAGCAGCAAAGAGGGGGATCGACAGGGTGGGGACACCGGGGAGCTGTTTTTT. Protein sequence: CASSKEGDRQGGDTGELFF.

The gene calls are TRBV6-5 and TRBJ1-4; D perhaps matches TRBD1 (6 bases). In germline, CDR1 is MNHEY, CDR2 SVGAGI. The CDR3 runs to 15 residues. Between the trimmed V and J ends, which lost 6 bases and 5 bases, there was a span of 16 bases. CDR3: CASSFTTGPNEKLFF. The CDR3 DNA is TGTGCCAGCAGCTTTACGACAGGTCCAAATGAAAAACTGTTTTTT.

This clone was seen only a few times. V is TRBV5-1 and J is TRBJ1-5; no firm D call. Per the germline V gene, CDR1 is SGHRS and CDR2 is YFSETQ. The CDR3 loop spans 13 amino acids. V gave up 4 bases and J gave up 1 base, with 6 bases separating them. CDR3 residues: CASSPTSNQPQHF. The CDR3 region has the DNA TGCGCCAGCAGCCCGACAAGCAATCAGCCCCAGCATTTT.

The chain joins TRBV7-9 to TRBJ2-7; 7 nucleotides align to TRBD2. Germline V gene lookup returns CDR1 SEHNR and CDR2 FQNEAQ (reference sequence). J gave up 5 bases and V 4 bases, and 8 bases lay outside the gene matches. The CDR3 runs to 14 residues. The CDR3 coding sequence is TGTGCCAGCAGCTCTCAGGTAGGGAGGGACGAGCAGTACTTC. Its protein product is CASSSQVGRDEQYF.

The chain has TRBV7-6 and TRBJ2-7; D gene ambiguous. Germline V lookup: CDR1 SGHVS, CDR2 FNYEAQ. The CDR3 loop spans 15 amino acids. V lost 4 bases and J 5 bases, leaving 18 bases between the germline ends. Written as DNA, the CDR3 is TGTGCCAGCAGCTCCTTGACCAGTATGCCGAACGAGCAGTACTTC. This encodes CASSSLTSMPNEQYF.

The V gene is TRBV18, the J gene TRBJ2-1, with 15 bases fitting TRBD2. Germline values: CDR1 KGHSH, CDR2 LQKENI. The CDR3 has 16 amino acids. V gave up 0 bases and J gave up 6 bases; unmatched junction bases: 0. The CDR3 DNA reads TGTGCCAGCTCACCACCGGGACTAGCGGGAGGCAATGAGCAGTTCTTC. Its protein product is CASSPPGLAGGNEQFF.

The rearrangement joins TRBV5-1 to TRBJ2-7, with TRBD1 matching 9 bases. The germline V gene has CDR1 SGHRS and CDR2 YFSETQ. The CDR3 sequence is 15 residues long. The ends lost 4 bases at V and 3 bases at J; junction bases unmatched: 8. The CDR3 bases are TGCGCCAGCAGCCCTGCCGGGACAGGGAGCTACGAGCAGTACTTC. This encodes CASSPAGTGSYEQYF.

Here the CDR3 DNA reads TGTGCCAGCAGCTTGGTTTCAAGAGACACCGGGGAGCTGTTTTTT. Residues: CASSLVSRDTGELFF. J is TRBJ2-2 and V is TRBV5-6; D gene uncertain. Germline CDR1 reads SGHDT; CDR2 reads YYEEEE. The CDR3 contains 15 residues. V shed 0 bases and J shed 3 bases, with 9 bases lying between them.

V gene TRBV30 combines with J gene TRBJ1-5; a weak D match, TRBD1 (5 bases). The CDR3 covers 13 residues. Germline CDR1 reads GTSNPN; CDR2 reads SVGIG (reference sequence). Trimming left V 4 bases short and J 7 bases short, with 14 bases between. DNA for the CDR3: TGTGCCTGGACAGTAGGGGCACGGCAGCCCCAGCATTTT. Encoded protein: CAWTVGARQPQHF.

The gene calls are TRBV6-1 and TRBJ1-4; D is unclear. Looked up from germline, CDR1 is MNHNS and CDR2 is SASEGT. The CDR3 is made up of 14 amino acids. Trimming cost V 0 bases and J 8 bases, with 10 bases left between them. The CDR3 here is CASSEAFLPEKLFF. In DNA form, the CDR3 reads TGTGCCAGCAGTGAAGCTTTCCTACCCGAAAAACTGTTTTTT.

V is TRBV6-1 and J is TRBJ1-4, with D possibly TRBD1 on 5 matching bases. CDR1 is MNHNS, CDR2 SASEGT, per germline. This CDR3 comprises 12 residues. V lost 7 bases and J lost 8, with 11 bases in between. The CDR3 protein is CASMTGQEKLFF. The CDR3 DNA sequence: TGTGCCAGCATGACGGGGCAGGAAAAACTGTTTTTT.

The chain uses TRBV6-1 and TRBJ2-7; no definite D call. Trimming pared 3 bases from V and 2 bases from J, leaving 8 bases between. This CDR3 comprises 13 residues. Germline CDR1 MNHNS, CDR2 SASEGT. Here the CDR3 reads CASSEQNAYEQYF. The CDR3 nucleotides are TGTGCCAGCAGTGAGCAGAATGCCTACGAGCAGTACTTC.